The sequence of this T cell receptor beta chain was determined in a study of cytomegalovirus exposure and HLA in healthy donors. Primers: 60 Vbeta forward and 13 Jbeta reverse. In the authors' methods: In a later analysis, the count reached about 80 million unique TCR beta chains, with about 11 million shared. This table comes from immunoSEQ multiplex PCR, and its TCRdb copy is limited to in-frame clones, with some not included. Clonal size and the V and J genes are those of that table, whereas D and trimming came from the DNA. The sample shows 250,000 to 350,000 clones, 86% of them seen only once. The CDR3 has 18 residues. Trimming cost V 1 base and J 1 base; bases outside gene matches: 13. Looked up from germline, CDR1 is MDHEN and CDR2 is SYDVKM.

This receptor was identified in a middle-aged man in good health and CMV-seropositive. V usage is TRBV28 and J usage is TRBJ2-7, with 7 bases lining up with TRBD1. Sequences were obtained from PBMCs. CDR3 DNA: TGTGCCAGCAGTTTATCCCTTTGGACAGGCTCGATATCCTACGAGCAGTACTTC. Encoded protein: CASSLSLWTGSISYEQYF.